This TCR beta chain was captured in a study of cytomegalovirus exposure and HLA in healthy donors. Background on the study: A preliminary data release comprised 80 million or so unique TCRs obtained from HLA-typed donors.

Both 60 Vbeta primers and 13 Jbeta primers went into the PCR. Here immunoSEQ multiplex PCR was the method, and the copy in TCRdb shows in-frame clones only, minus some. The sample lists approximately 160,000 clones; almost 80% were seen once. V was trimmed by 4 bases and J by 1 base, leaving 7 bases between them. The CDR3 covers 13 residues. CDR1 is KGHSH and CDR2 is LQKENI in the germline V gene. Sequencing input: PBMCs. This TCR was recovered from a man in his late teens or twenties in good health and CMV-seropositive. The chain carries TRBV18 and TRBJ1-1; D is perhaps TRBD1 (5 bases). CDR3 residues: CASSRDRNTEAFF. In nucleotides, the CDR3 is TGTGCCAGCTCACGAGACAGGAACACTGAAGCTTTCTTT.